This T cell receptor (beta chain) was sequenced during a study of CD8+CD57+ T cells in acquired aplastic anemia. Study details: Read counts for CD4+ cells (from healthy donors) averaged about 10.8 million. Notes on the study in general: Shared by patients and controls, approximately 28 CD8+ CDR3s were abundant in patients.

This clonotype came up many times. Its antigen remains unknown. With 3 bases removed from V and 4 bases from J, the gap between germline ends came to 7 bases. Germline V gene sequence: CDR1 DFQATT, CDR2 SNEGSKA (reference sequence). This CDR3 has 12 amino acids. The template used for profiling TCR beta VDJ and CDR3 was genomic DNA. TCRdb re-analysed the reads in MiXCR, keeping a single row per CDR3 protein. Here the sample spans 180,000 or so distinct CDR3 sequences, under 55% being singletons. V gene TRBV20-1 combines with J gene TRBJ2-1; D not certain. The sequence was obtained from a human donor in good health. The sequencing sample was made of sorted CD4+, CD8+, or CD8+CD57+ T cells (not recorded which) from PBMCs. CDR3 DNA: TGCAGTGCTAGGCCGAGTTACAATGAGCAGTTCTTC. Its protein is CSARPSYNEQFF.